These T cell receptor beta chains were read from a single sample in a study of radiation and T cells in renal cell carcinoma. Measured with immunoSEQ multiplex PCR; TCRdb has only the in-frame clones, and not every one. Here the sample spans 45,000 to 65,000 clones, roughly three quarters being singletons. Sequencing was performed on blood, taken from a patient whose treatment included radiotherapy and nephrectomy. The receptors were sampled from a man aged 55 to 70 with renal cell carcinoma. Both conserved end residues are part of each CDR3. A D gene is named only where the DNA matches it firmly. Expanded clones are given a class, and other clones once, few, many or no size at all.

D: TRBD1; V: TRBV6-5; J: TRBJ1-2; size: NA; DNA: TGTGCCAGCAGGACCGGGACAGCTTCAGACTATGGCTACACCTTC; CDR3: CASRTGTASDYGYTF
D: NA; V: TRBV7-9; J: TRBJ1-1; size: NA; DNA: TGTGCCAGCAAGAAGGAGGGAAACACTGAAGCTTTCTTT; CDR3: CASKKEGNTEAFF
D: NA; V: TRBV28; J: TRBJ1-5; size: NA; DNA: TGTGCCAGCAGTTTAAGGCAGGGGATTCAGCCCCAGCATTTT; CDR3: CASSLRQGIQPQHF
D: TRBD1; V: TRBV27; J: TRBJ2-3; size: NA; DNA: TGTGCCAGCAGTTTACCCGGGACAGGGTCAGATACGCAGTATTTT; CDR3: CASSLPGTGSDTQYF
D: NA; V: TRBV5-1; J: TRBJ1-4; size: NA; DNA: TGCGCCAGCAGCCCGGGTACAACTAATGAAAAACTGTTTTTT; CDR3: CASSPGTTNEKLFF
D: NA; V: TRBV2; J: TRBJ1-1; size: few; DNA: TGTGCCAGCAGCGTCAACAAGATGGTTGAAGCTTTCTTT; CDR3: CASSVNKMVEAFF
D: NA; V: TRBV2; J: TRBJ2-2; size: few; DNA: TGTGCCAGCACATTCCGACAAGCGAACACCGGGGAGCTGTTTTTT; CDR3: CASTFRQANTGELFF
D: NA; V: TRBV5-6; J: TRBJ2-1; size: NA; DNA: TGTGCCAGCAGCTTGGGGCAGGGGGGACCCTACAATGAGCAGTTCTTC; CDR3: CASSLGQGGPYNEQFF
D: TRBD2; V: TRBV10-2; J: TRBJ2-3; size: few; DNA: TGCGCCAGCAGTGAGTTGCGGGGGGGCTCGGATACGCAGTATTTT; CDR3: CASSELRGGSDTQYF
D: NA; V: TRBV18; J: TRBJ2-5; size: NA; DNA: TGTGCCAGCTCACCGCGGTCTGAGACCCAGTACTTC; CDR3: CASSPRSETQYF
D: NA; V: TRBV4-3; J: TRBJ1-2; size: NA; DNA: TGCGCCAGCAGCCAAGCCCGAGGACACTATGGCTACACCTTC; CDR3: CASSQARGHYGYTF
D: NA; V: TRBV6-5; J: TRBJ1-1; size: NA; DNA: TGTGCCAGCAGTTACTCGACTGCACTAACTGAAGCTTTCTTT; CDR3: CASSYSTALTEAFF
D: TRBD2; V: TRBV5-1; J: TRBJ2-2; size: NA; DNA: TGCGCCAGCAGCCTAGCGGGGCGCGCGAACACCGGGGAGCTGTTTTTT; CDR3: CASSLAGRANTGELFF
D: NA; V: TRBV10-3; J: TRBJ2-5; size: NA; DNA: TGTGCCATCAGCGACGCGGGGTTCCAAGAGACCCAGTACTTC; CDR3: CAISDAGFQETQYF
D: TRBD1; V: TRBV27; J: TRBJ2-5; size: once; DNA: TGTGCCAGCAGTTTAAGGCAGGGGGTGTCACAAGAGACCCAGTACTTC; CDR3: CASSLRQGVSQETQYF